These 8 T cell receptor beta chains share one sample of origin, sequenced in a study of tumor-infiltrating lymphocytes in glioblastoma multiforme (dated by TCRdb to 2016 to 2017). Instrument used: Illumina HiSeq 2500. TCRB libraries were built from RNA via three nested multiplex PCR rounds using a modified ARM-PCR protocol with multiple V-beta primers and a C-beta primer. TCRdb reprocessing: public reads trimmed at Q25 with fastp, clones called with MiXCR, in-frame beta chains kept. Rows are unified per CDR3 protein, each entry keeping the most common DNA and genes. The sample yields more than 10,000 distinct CDR3 sequences; approximately 72% were counted once. The top ten clones comprise approximately 28% of the sample. Sample: brain tumor tissue. The receptor source for this set is a male donor with glioblastoma.

With respect to this clonotype: At one end, the junction sequence differs from germline, possibly due to a read error. V usage is TRBV11-2 and J usage is TRBJ2-2; 9 bases are a match to TRBD2. Germline V gene sequence: CDR1 SGHAT, CDR2 FQNNGV. The length of the CDR3 is 16 residues. The CDR3 protein is CAGTVLAGINTGELFF. The CDR3 nucleotides read TGTGCCGGCACCGTACTAGCGGGCATAAACACTGGGGAGCTGTTTTTT.

As regards this clonotype: Given a much more abundant clone one base away, this may be a read error. The chain carries TRBV7-3 and TRBJ2-3; TRBD1 matches at 7 bases. Germline V gene lookup returns CDR1 SGHTA and CDR2 FQGTGA. The CDR3 runs 14 residues. CDR3 sequence: CASNLQGFPDTQYF. CDR3 DNA sequence: TGTGCCAGCAACTTACAGGGGTTTCCAGATACGCAGTATTTT. The variable domain in full, with the rest retrieved from reference TRBV7-3 and TRBJ2-3, is GAGVSQTPSNKVTEKGKYVELRCDPISGHTALYWYRQSLGQGPEFLIYFQGTGAADDSGLPNDRFFAVRPEGSVSTLKIQRTERGDSAVYLCASNLQGFPDTQYFGPGTRLTVL.

This sequence joins TRBV11-2 and TRBJ2-1; D is undetermined. The CDR3 is 12 amino acids. Trimming stripped 3 bases from V and 7 bases from J, with 7 bases between. Looked up from germline, CDR1 is SGHAT and CDR2 is FQNNGV. The CDR3 reads CASSLSQNEQFF. The CDR3, as DNA: TGTGCCAGCAGCTTGAGCCAGAATGAGCAGTTCTTC.

A note on this clonotype: A read error is possible here, since a much larger clone lies one base away. The chain has TRBV11-2 and TRBJ1-5; D not resolved. CDR3 length: 13 amino acids. Germline CDR1 is SGHAT and CDR2 is FQNNGV. The CDR3, as DNA: TGTGCCAGCAACTTAGATCGTGGGAGGGCCCAGCATTTT. Translated, it gives CASNLDRGRAQHF.

The V call is TRBV6-5, the J call TRBJ1-2; 9 positions agree with TRBD1. The V segment lost 8 bases and the J segment 7 bases; nucleotides outside the gene matches: 11. The CDR3 extends over 14 amino acids. The germline CDR1 and CDR2 sequences are MNHEY and SVGAGI. CDR3 bases: TGTGCCAGCCAGCCTTCACAGGGGGCGCGTGGCTACACCTTC. Protein sequence: CASQPSQGARGYTF.

By share, this clonotype counts as medium-sized (0.01 to 0.1%). The V and J genes are TRBV20-1 and TRBJ2-1, with D perhaps TRBD1 (6 bases). V lost 6 bases, J lost 8 bases, and 23 bases lay in between. The CDR3 consists of 15 residues. CDR1 is DFQATT and CDR2 is SNEGSKA in the germline V gene (reference sequence). This chain's CDR3 is CSAGARRIGSDEQFF. CDR3 nucleotide sequence: TGCAGTGCGGGGGCTCGGAGGATAGGGTCGGATGAGCAGTTCTTC.

Comments on this clonotype: This CDR3 is missing its conserved last phenylalanine or tryptophan, likely due to a read error. The chain uses TRBV20-1 and TRBJ2-2; weak D call: TRBD2 (5 bases). Per germline, CDR1 DFQATT and CDR2 SNEGSKA (reference sequence). The CDR3 covers 12 residues. V was clipped by 7 bases and J by 7 bases, with 13 bases between them. CDR3 residues: CSVPADGGELFL. The CDR3 DNA reads TGCAGTGTACCAGCGGACGGCGGGGAGCTGTTTTTA.

This clonotype was detected only a few times. The junction departs from germline at one end; a sequencing error may be responsible. The gene calls are TRBV29-1 and TRBJ2-7; D is unresolved. The length of the CDR3 is 13 residues. Germline V gene lookup returns CDR1 SQVTM and CDR2 ANQGSEA. CDR3: CSVEDNASYEHHF. Here the CDR3 DNA reads TGCAGCGTTGAAGATAACGCCTCCTACGAGCATCACTTC.